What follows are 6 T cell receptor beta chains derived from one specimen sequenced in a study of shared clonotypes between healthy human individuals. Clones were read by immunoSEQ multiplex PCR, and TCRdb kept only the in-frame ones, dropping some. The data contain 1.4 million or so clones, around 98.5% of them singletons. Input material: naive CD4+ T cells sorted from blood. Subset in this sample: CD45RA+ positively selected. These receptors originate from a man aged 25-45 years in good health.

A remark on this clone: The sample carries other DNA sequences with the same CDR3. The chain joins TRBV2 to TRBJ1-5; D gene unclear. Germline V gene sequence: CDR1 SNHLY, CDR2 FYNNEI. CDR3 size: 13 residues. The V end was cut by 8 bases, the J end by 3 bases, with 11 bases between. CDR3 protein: CASSPGPNQPQHF. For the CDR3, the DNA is TGTGCCAGCTCCCCGGGTCCCAATCAGCCCCAGCATTTT.

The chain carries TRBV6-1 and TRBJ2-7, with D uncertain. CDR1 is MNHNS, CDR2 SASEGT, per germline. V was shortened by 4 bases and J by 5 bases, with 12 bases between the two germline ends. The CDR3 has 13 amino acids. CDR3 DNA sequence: TGTGCCAGCAGTGGGGTCTCTTCCGACGAGCAGTACTTC. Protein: CASSGVSSDEQYF.

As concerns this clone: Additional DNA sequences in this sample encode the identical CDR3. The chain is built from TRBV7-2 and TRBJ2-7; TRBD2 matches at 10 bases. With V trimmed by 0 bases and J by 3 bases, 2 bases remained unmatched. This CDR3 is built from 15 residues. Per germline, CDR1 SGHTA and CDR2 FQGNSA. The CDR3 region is CASSLAASGSYEQYF. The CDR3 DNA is TGTGCCAGCAGCTTAGCGGCTAGCGGGAGCTACGAGCAGTACTTC.

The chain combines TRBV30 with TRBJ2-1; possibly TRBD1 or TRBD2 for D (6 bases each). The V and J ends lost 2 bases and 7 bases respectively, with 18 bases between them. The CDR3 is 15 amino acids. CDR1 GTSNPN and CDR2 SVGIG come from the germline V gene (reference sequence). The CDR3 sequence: CAWSLRRGVRNEQFF. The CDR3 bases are TGTGCCTGGAGTCTCAGGAGGGGGGTAAGGAATGAGCAGTTCTTC. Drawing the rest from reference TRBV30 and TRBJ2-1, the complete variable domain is SQTIHQWPATLVQPVGSPLSLECTVEGTSNPNLYWYRQAAGRGLQLLFYSVGIGQISSEVPQNLSASRPQDRQFILSSKKLLLSDSGFYLCAWSLRRGVRNEQFFGPGTRLTVL.

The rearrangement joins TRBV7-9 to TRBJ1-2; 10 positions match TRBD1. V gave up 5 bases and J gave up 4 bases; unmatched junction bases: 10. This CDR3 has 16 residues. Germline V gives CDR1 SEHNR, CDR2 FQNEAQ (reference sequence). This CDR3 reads CASSEASRDRGYGYTF. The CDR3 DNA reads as TGTGCCAGCAGCGAAGCAAGCCGGGACAGGGGCTATGGCTACACCTTC.

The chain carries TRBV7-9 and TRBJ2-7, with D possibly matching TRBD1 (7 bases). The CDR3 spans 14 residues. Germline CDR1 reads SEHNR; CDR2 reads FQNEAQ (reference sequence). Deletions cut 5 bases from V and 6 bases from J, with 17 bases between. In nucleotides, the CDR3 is TGTGCCAGCAGCCCGCGGGACAGTCTACGCGAGCAGTACTTC. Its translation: CASSPRDSLREQYF.